One and the same sample provided the 2 T cell receptor beta chains below, sequenced in a study of Graves' ophthalmopathy and Graves' hyperthyroidism. Amplifying from RNA transcripts, the study obtained TCR beta CDR3 regions. The workflow started with a first-round RT-PCR run with HTBI primers and then moved on to a second-round multiplex PCR. A single record per CDR3 protein comes from TCRdb applying MiXCR to the multiplex PCR reads. The repertoire consists of around 400,000 distinct CDR3 sequences, with approximately 20% occurring once and the leading ten covering around 1.5%. Sequencing was carried out using peripheral blood. All receptors come from a woman between 18 and 29 years old with Graves' ophthalmopathy.

This clonotype was seen many times. The chain recombines TRBV20-1 with TRBJ2-7; D could derive from TRBD1 or TRBD2 (5 bases each). CDR1 is DFQATT, CDR2 SNEGSKA, per germline (reference sequence). This CDR3 is built from 16 residues. Trimming took off 0 bases at V and 3 bases at J, with 18 bases between the two ends. CDR3 in DNA: TGCAGTGCTAGAGATAAGACACGGGACCTAAACTACGAGCAGTACTTC. Translated, it gives CSARDKTRDLNYEQYF.

This clonotype showed up many times. The chain is built from TRBV6-2 or TRBV6-3 and TRBJ1-5; D unclear. V lost 8 bases, J lost 3 bases, and 14 bases lay in between. Germline V gives CDR1 MNHEY, CDR2 SVGEGT. This CDR3 has 14 residues. CDR3 protein: CASSFGRVNQPQHF. CDR3 bases: TGTGCCAGCTCGTTTGGGCGGGTCAATCAGCCCCAGCATTTT.